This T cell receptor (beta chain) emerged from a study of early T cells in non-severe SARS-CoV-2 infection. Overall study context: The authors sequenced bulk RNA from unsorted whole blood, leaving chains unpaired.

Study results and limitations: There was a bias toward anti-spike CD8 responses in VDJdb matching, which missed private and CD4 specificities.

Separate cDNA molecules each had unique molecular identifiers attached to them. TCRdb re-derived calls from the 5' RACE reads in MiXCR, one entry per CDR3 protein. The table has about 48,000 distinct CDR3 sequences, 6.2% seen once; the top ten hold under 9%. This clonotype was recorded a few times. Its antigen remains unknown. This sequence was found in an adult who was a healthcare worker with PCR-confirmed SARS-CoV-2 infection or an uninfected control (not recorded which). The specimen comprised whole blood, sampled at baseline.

DNA of the CDR3: TGTGCCAGTAGTGCGGGAGGGAACACCGGGGAGCTGTTTTTT. Translation gives CASSAGGNTGELFF. The chain recombines TRBV19 with TRBJ2-2; TRBD2 agrees at 8 bases. V gave up 5 bases and J gave up 1 base; unmatched junction bases: 0. The CDR3 totals 14 residues. Germline V gene lookup returns CDR1 LNHDA and CDR2 SQIVND (reference sequence).